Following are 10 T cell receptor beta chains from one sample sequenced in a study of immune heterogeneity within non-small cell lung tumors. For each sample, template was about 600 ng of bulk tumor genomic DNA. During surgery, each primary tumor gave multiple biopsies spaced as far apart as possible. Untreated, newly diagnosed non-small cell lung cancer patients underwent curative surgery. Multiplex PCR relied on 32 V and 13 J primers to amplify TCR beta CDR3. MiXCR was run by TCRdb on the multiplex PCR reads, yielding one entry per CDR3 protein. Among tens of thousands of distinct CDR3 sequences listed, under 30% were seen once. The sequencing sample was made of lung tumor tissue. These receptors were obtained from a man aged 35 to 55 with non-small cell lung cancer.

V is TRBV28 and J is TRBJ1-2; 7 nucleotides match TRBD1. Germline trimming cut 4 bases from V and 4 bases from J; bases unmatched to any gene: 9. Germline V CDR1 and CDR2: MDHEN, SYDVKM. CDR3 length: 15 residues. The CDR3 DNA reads TGTGCCAGCAGTTCAAGGGGGCTCACTTCCTATGGCTACACCTTC. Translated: CASSSRGLTSYGYTF.

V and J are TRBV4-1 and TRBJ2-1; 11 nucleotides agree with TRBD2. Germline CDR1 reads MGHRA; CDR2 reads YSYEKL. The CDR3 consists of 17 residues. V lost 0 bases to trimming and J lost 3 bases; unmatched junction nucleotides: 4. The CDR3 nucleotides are TGCGCCAGCAGCCAAGATATAGCGGGAGGGTACTACAATGAGCAGTTCTTC. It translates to CASSQDIAGGYYNEQFF.

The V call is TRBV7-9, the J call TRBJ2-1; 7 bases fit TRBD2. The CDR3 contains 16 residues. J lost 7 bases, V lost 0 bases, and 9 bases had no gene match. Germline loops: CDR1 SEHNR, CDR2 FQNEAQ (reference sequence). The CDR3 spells CASSLASGGGANEQFF. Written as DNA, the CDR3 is TGTGCCAGCAGCTTAGCGTCTGGGGGAGGGGCGAATGAGCAGTTCTTC.

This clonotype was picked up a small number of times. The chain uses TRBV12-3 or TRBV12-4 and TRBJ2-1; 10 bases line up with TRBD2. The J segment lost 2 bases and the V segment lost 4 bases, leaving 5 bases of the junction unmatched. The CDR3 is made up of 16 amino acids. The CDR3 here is CASSYSGRYPYNEQFF. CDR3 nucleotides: TGTGCCAGCAGTTATAGCGGGAGGTACCCCTACAATGAGCAGTTCTTC.

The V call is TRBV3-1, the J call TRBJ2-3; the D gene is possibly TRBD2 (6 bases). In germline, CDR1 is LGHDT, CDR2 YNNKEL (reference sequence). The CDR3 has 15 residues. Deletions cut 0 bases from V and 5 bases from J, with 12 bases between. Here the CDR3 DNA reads TGTGCCAGCAGCCAAGAGCGGGTGGGGGGAGATACGCAGTATTTT. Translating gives CASSQERVGGDTQYF.

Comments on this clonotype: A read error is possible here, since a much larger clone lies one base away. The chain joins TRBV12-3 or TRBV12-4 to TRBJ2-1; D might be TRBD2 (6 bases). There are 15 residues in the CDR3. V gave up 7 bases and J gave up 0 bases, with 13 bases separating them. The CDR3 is CASILARSSYNEQFF. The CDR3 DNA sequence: TGTGCCAGCATTCTAGCGAGGAGCTCCTACAATGAGCAGTTCTTC.

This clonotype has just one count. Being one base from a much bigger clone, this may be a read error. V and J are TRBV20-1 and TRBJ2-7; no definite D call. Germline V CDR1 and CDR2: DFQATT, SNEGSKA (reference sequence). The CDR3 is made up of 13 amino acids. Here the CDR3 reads CSAREVALSERYF. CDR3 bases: TGCAGTGCTAGAGAGGTTGCTTTAAGCGAGCGGTACTTC.

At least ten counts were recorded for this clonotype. CDR3 residues: CASGAGTSAHPDEQFF. The CDR3 DNA reads TGTGCTAGTGGCGCTGGGACTAGCGCCCACCCGGATGAGCAGTTCTTC. The chain carries TRBV12-5 and TRBJ2-1, with 10 positions matching TRBD2. The germline gives CDR1 LGHNT, CDR2 FRNRAP. V trimming: 6 bases; J trimming: 8 bases; junction bases outside the gene matches: 13. The CDR3 totals 16 residues. The entire variable domain, with the rest obtained from reference TRBV12-5 and TRBJ2-1, is as follows: DARVTQTPRHKVTEMGQEVTMRCQPILGHNTVFWYRQTMMQGLELLAYFRNRAPLDDSGMPKDRFSAEMPDATLATLKIQPSEPRDSAVYFCASGAGTSAHPDEQFFGPGTRLTVL.

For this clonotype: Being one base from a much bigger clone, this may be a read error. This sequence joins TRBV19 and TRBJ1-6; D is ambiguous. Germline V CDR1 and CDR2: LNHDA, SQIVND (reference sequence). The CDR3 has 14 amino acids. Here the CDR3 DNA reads TGTGCCAGTAGTATGGATTCACGGAATTTACCCCTCCACTTT. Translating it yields CASSMDSRNLPLHF.

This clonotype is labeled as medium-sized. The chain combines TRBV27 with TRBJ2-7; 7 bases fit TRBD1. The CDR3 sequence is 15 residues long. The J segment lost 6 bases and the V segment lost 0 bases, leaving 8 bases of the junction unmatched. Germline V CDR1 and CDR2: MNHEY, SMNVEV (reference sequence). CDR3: CASSLSRDRGAEQYF. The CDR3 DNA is TGTGCCAGCAGTTTATCGAGGGACAGAGGGGCCGAGCAGTACTTC.